Detailed here is one T cell receptor beta chain. The antigen remains unidentified. What was sequenced were expressed TCRB transcripts, since all of the isolated RNA had been reverse transcribed. The method was immunoSEQ multiplex PCR; TCRdb's version includes in-frame clones alone and lacks a portion of them. The sample shows tens of thousands of clones, 66% of them seen only once. The length of the CDR3 is 15 residues. Trimming at V came to 5 bases and at J to 4 bases, leaving 8 bases not matched to a gene. Germline V gene lookup returns CDR1 LNHNV and CDR2 YYDKDF (reference sequence). The record originates from a study of beta chain features in type 1 diabetes. The study, taken as a whole, reports: Insertions at VDJ junctions were less frequent in type 1 diabetes patients. These patients also deleted more nucleotides at the same junctions. When Type 1 diabetes patients were examined, their TCRB CDR3s proved moderately but significantly shorter in all four CD4+ subsets.

This rearrangement joins TRBV15 to TRBJ2-3; TRBD1 matches 8 bases. Sequencing used Tregs from blood. This receptor was identified in a man aged 25 to 45 with type 1 diabetes. Some clones in this sample may be carry-over from other donors' samples. As DNA, the CDR3 is TGTGCCACCAGCTCCCAGACAGGGGCAGCAGATACGCAGTATTTT. Amino acid sequence: CATSSQTGAADTQYF.